What follows are 27 T cell receptor beta chains derived from one specimen sequenced in a study of T cells in Graves' hyperthyroidism and ophthalmopathy. The TCR beta CDR3 regions underwent amplification using RNA transcripts as the source. HTBI primers drove first-round RT-PCR of the TCR CDR3. MiXCR was run by TCRdb on the multiplex PCR reads, yielding one entry per CDR3 protein. There are under 400,000 distinct CDR3 sequences in the sample; less than 20% occur only once, and roughly a quarter lies in the top ten. The sequenced material came from blood. The receptors stem from a woman between 18 and 29 years old with Graves' hyperthyroidism that later progressed to Graves' ophthalmopathy.

Ten or more counts support this clonotype. This chain links TRBV12-3 or TRBV12-4 with TRBJ2-1; perhaps TRBD1 as D (6 bases). Trimming removed 5 bases at V and 7 bases at J, with 9 bases between. The CDR3 loop spans 12 amino acids. The CDR3 reads CASSPQGNEQFF. DNA of the CDR3: TGTGCCAGCAGTCCCCAGGGGAATGAGCAGTTCTTC.

This clonotype was counted many times. The chain joins TRBV27 to TRBJ2-7; 8 bases match TRBD1. Germline V gene lookup returns CDR1 MNHEY and CDR2 SMNVEV (reference sequence). This CDR3 has 14 amino acids. The V gene end was trimmed by 4 bases and the J gene end by 6 bases; junction bases not matched to a gene: 8. The CDR3 nucleotides read TGTGCCAGCAGTTACAGACAGGGGTGGTCCGAGCAGTACTTC. Amino acids: CASSYRQGWSEQYF.

Many counts were recorded for this clonotype. This chain links TRBV20-1 with TRBJ2-7; the D gene is possibly TRBD2 (5 bases). Deletions cut 0 bases from V and 2 bases from J, with 14 bases between. Per germline, CDR1 DFQATT and CDR2 SNEGSKA (reference sequence). The CDR3 length is 15 residues. The CDR3 DNA reads TGCAGTGCTAGAGAGCAGGAGCGGCCCACCTACGAGCAGTACTTC. Translating gives CSAREQERPTYEQYF.

V usage is TRBV14 and J usage is TRBJ2-2; unclear D gene. The CDR3 is 16 residues long. V was shortened by 0 bases and J by 6 bases, with 14 bases between the two germline ends. Germline lookup yields CDR1 SGHDN and CDR2 FVKESK. The CDR3 is CASSQELVSGPGELFF. In DNA form, the CDR3 reads TGTGCCAGCAGCCAAGAGTTGGTTTCCGGGCCCGGGGAGCTGTTTTTT. The entire variable domain, with the rest obtained from reference TRBV14 and TRBJ2-2, is as follows: EAGVTQFPSHSVIEKGQTVTLRCDPISGHDNLYWYRRVMGKEIKFLLHFVKESKQDESGMPNNRFLAERTGGTYSTLKVQPAELEDSGVYFCASSQELVSGPGELFFGEGSRLTVL.

This clonotype turned up a few times. The chain carries TRBV24-1 and TRBJ2-5, with D uncertain. The CDR3 is 15 residues long. The V gene's germline CDR1 is KGHDR and CDR2 SFDVKD. Trimming cost V 5 bases and J 3 bases, with 15 bases left between them. The CDR3 loop is CATSALSGPEETQYF. As DNA, the CDR3 is TGTGCCACCAGTGCCTTATCCGGGCCTGAAGAGACCCAGTACTTC.

The table lists this clonotype with many counts. This chain connects TRBV10-3 to TRBJ2-3; D is unresolved. This CDR3 is built from 15 residues. The V gene's germline CDR1 is ENHRY and CDR2 SYGVKD. The V and J ends lost 4 bases and 2 bases respectively, with 13 bases between them. This CDR3 reads CAISVQESPTDTQYF. CDR3 DNA sequence: TGTGCCATCAGTGTGCAGGAGTCCCCCACAGATACGCAGTATTTT.

This clonotype was counted a few times. The chain carries TRBV7-6 and TRBJ1-2; D perhaps matches TRBD1 (5 bases). CDR3 length: 16 residues. The germline V gene encodes CDR1 SGHVS and CDR2 FNYEAQ. Trimming took off 1 base at V and 0 bases at J, with 12 bases between the two ends. CDR3 DNA: TGTGCCAGCAGCTTAGGGTCGGCGGGGGCTAACTATGGCTACACCTTC. It yields the protein CASSLGSAGANYGYTF.

This clonotype occurred a few times. The chain carries TRBV4-3 and TRBJ2-1; no clear D gene. This CDR3 is built from 15 residues. CDR1 LGHNA and CDR2 YSLEER come from the germline V gene. Trimming took off 1 base at V and 6 bases at J, with 13 bases between the two ends. This chain's CDR3 is CASSQVFTPVNEQFF. In DNA form, the CDR3 reads TGCGCCAGCAGCCAAGTTTTCACTCCTGTCAATGAGCAGTTCTTC.

On this clonotype itself: Just one base apart from a much larger clone, this may be a read error. J is TRBJ1-6 and V is TRBV27, with TRBD1 identical over 7 bases. Per the germline V gene, CDR1 is MNHEY and CDR2 is SMNVEV (reference sequence). This CDR3 region has 15 residues. This CDR3 is CASSQGGPYNSPLNF. CDR3 DNA: TGTGCCAGCAGCCAGGGGGGCCCCTATAATTCACCCCTCAACTTT.

The chain recombines TRBV5-5 with TRBJ1-5, with D possibly matching TRBD1 (5 bases). The length of the CDR3 is 15 residues. CDR1 is SGHKS and CDR2 is YYEKEE in the germline V gene (reference sequence). The V end lost 0 bases, the J end lost 0 bases, and 7 bases lay between the germline ends. The DNA of the CDR3 is TGTGCCAGCAGCTTGGGGGGGAATAGCAATCAGCCCCAGCATTTT. Translation gives CASSLGGNSNQPQHF.

There are many counts of this clonotype. The chain couples TRBV9 to TRBJ2-7; 9 nucleotides match TRBD2. This CDR3 contains 16 residues. Germline values: CDR1 SGDLS, CDR2 YYNGEE. The J segment lost 5 bases and the V segment lost 4 bases, leaving 13 bases of the junction unmatched. CDR3 nucleotides: TGTGCCAGCAGCCCCTCGTTGCCTAGCGGGATCGACGAGCAGTACTTC. It yields the protein CASSPSLPSGIDEQYF.

This clonotype was picked up many times. The rearrangement uses TRBV12-3 or TRBV12-4 and TRBJ2-1; 8 bases are shared with TRBD2. The CDR3 has 13 amino acids. V gave up 7 bases and J gave up 8 bases; unmatched junction bases: 7. The CDR3 protein is CASTRLAYDEQFF. DNA of the CDR3: TGTGCCAGCACCCGACTAGCGTATGATGAGCAGTTCTTC.

This clonotype was detected a few times. This rearrangement joins TRBV7-2 to TRBJ2-1; TRBD2 is a possible D gene (5 bases). Germline-derived CDR1 and CDR2 are SGHTA and FQGNSA. The CDR3 has 13 residues. V dropped 1 base and J dropped 5 bases, with 6 bases sitting between them. The CDR3 region is CASSLGLNNEQFF. The DNA for the CDR3 is TGTGCCAGCAGCTTAGGACTAAACAATGAGCAGTTCTTC. Supplemented by reference TRBV7-2 and TRBJ2-1, the full variable domain reads GAGVSQSPSNKVTEKGKDVELRCDPISGHTALYWYRQSLGQGLEFLIYFQGNSAPDKSGLPSDRFSAERTGGSVSTLTIQRTQQEDSAVYLCASSLGLNNEQFFGPGTRLTVL.

This clonotype has a count of ten or more. The chain has TRBV28 and TRBJ2-1; the match to TRBD2 covers 13 bases. With 6 bases clipped from V and 6 bases from J, the junction kept 11 bases outside the gene matches. The CDR3 covers 17 residues. CDR1 and CDR2 from the germline V gene are MDHEN and SYDVKM. DNA of the CDR3: TGTGCCAGCAGCCTTACCCTCGGGACTAGCGGGGTCAATGAGCAGTTCTTC. It specifies CASSLTLGTSGVNEQFF.

This clonotype has ten or more counts. Here the CDR3 reads CASSSLRGSRVGTDTQYF. The CDR3 DNA sequence: TGTGCCAGCAGCTCCCTGAGGGGTAGTAGGGTTGGCACAGATACGCAGTATTTT. V gene TRBV11-2 combines with J gene TRBJ2-3; D may correspond to TRBD1 or TRBD2 (5 bases each). CDR1 is SGHAT, CDR2 FQNNGV, per germline. Trimming took 4 bases from V and 1 from J, leaving 21 bases between them. The CDR3 is 18 residues long.

The chain recombines TRBV4-2 with TRBJ2-4, with D unclear. The germline gives CDR1 LGHNA, CDR2 YNFKEQ. The CDR3 loop spans 13 amino acids. V was clipped by 4 bases and J by 6 bases, with 10 bases between them. The CDR3: CASSPDRGNIQYF. Here the CDR3 DNA reads TGTGCCAGCAGCCCCGATCGTGGAAACATTCAGTACTTC.

Remarks on this clonotype: This clone may be a read error of a much larger clone one base away. The chain recombines TRBV3-1 with TRBJ2-5; 15 positions agree with TRBD2. Germline V gene data show CDR1 as LGHDT and CDR2 as YNNKEL (reference sequence). The CDR3 sequence is 15 residues long. The CDR3 loop is CASSQDSGTSGRLHF. The CDR3, as DNA: TGTGCCAGCAGCCAAGACTCCGGGACTAGCGGGAGGTTGCACTTC.

This clonotype was seen many times. The chain uses TRBV20-1 and TRBJ2-1; 8 nucleotides align to TRBD2. The junction had 10 bases not matched to a gene; V was cut back by 0 bases and J by 12 bases. CDR3 length: 14 residues. The V gene's germline CDR1 is DFQATT and CDR2 SNEGSKA (reference sequence). CDR3 region: CSARDSFSLAGQFF. Written as DNA, the CDR3 is TGCAGTGCTAGAGATTCCTTTAGCCTAGCGGGGCAGTTCTTC.

Many counts were recorded for this clonotype. V usage is TRBV2 and J usage is TRBJ2-7; D remains ambiguous. Germline values: CDR1 SNHLY, CDR2 FYNNEI. V was pared by 9 bases and J by 3 bases, with 15 bases between. This CDR3 has 13 amino acids. The CDR3 spells CASQDQVVYEQYF. CDR3 coding DNA: TGTGCCAGTCAGGACCAGGTTGTCTACGAGCAGTACTTC.

Worth noting for this clonotype: This may arise from a read error, as a much more abundant clone is one base away. The chain recombines TRBV5-6 with TRBJ2-1; D may be TRBD1 or TRBD2 (6 bases each). The germline gives CDR1 SGHDT, CDR2 YYEEEE. The CDR3 has 16 residues. The CDR3 DNA follows: TGTGACAGCAGCTCCGACAGGAGGGAGCCCTACAATGAGCAGTTCTTC. This codes for CDSSSDRREPYNEQFF. Together with reference TRBV5-6 and TRBJ2-1, the CDR3 gives the full variable domain: DAGVTQSPTHLIKTRGQQVTLRCSPKSGHDTVSWYQQALGQGPQFIFQYYEEEERQRGNFPDRFSGHQFPNYSSELNVNALLLGDSALYLCDSSSDRREPYNEQFFGPGTRLTVL.

The V call is TRBV12-3 or TRBV12-4, the J call TRBJ1-1; D ambiguous. Trimming left V 7 bases short and J 0 bases short, with 18 bases between. This CDR3 has 16 residues. As DNA, the CDR3 is TGTGCCAGCACCCCCCCCGGGCTCACCATGAACACTGAAGCTTTCTTT. This codes for CASTPPGLTMNTEAFF.

The chain couples TRBV18 to TRBJ2-5; TRBD1 might be the D (5 bases). CDR1 and CDR2 from the germline V gene are KGHSH and LQKENI. V was trimmed by 0 bases and J by 4 bases, leaving 9 bases between them. This CDR3 spans 14 amino acids. The CDR3 protein is CASSPPSRAETQYF. CDR3 in DNA: TGTGCCAGCTCACCACCAAGCAGGGCAGAGACCCAGTACTTC.

This clonotype was seen repeatedly, ten times or more. The chain uses TRBV2 and TRBJ1-1; no definite D call. Trimming took off 3 bases at V and 2 bases at J, with 16 bases between the two ends. Germline CDR1 SNHLY, CDR2 FYNNEI. This CDR3 is built from 16 residues. The CDR3 is CASSEGRIVGNTEAFF. The CDR3 DNA reads TGTGCCAGCAGTGAGGGTCGTATAGTCGGAAACACTGAAGCTTTCTTT.

This clonotype was counted at least ten times. This rearrangement joins TRBV5-6 to TRBJ2-5; D is perhaps TRBD1 (6 bases). Trimming shortened V by 2 bases and J by 0 bases, and 8 bases separated the two germline ends. Germline CDR1 is SGHDT and CDR2 is YYEEEE. The CDR3 runs 14 residues. CDR3 in DNA: TGTGCCAGCAGCTTAGACAGGTACCAAGAGACCCAGTACTTC. It encodes CASSLDRYQETQYF.

V is TRBV9 and J is TRBJ2-7; 7 positions agree with TRBD1. The CDR3 sequence is 14 residues long. CDR1 is SGDLS, CDR2 YYNGEE, per germline. Germline trimming cut 4 bases from V and 6 bases from J; bases unmatched to any gene: 10. CDR3 protein: CASSQLTGAREQYF. The DNA of the CDR3 is TGTGCCAGCAGCCAACTAACAGGGGCGCGCGAGCAGTACTTC.

In its sample, this clonotype was seen a few times. V and J are TRBV14 and TRBJ1-4, with 11 nucleotides matching TRBD1. This CDR3 spans 20 amino acids. Trimming at V came to 0 bases and at J to 11 bases, leaving 20 bases not matched to a gene. Germline CDR1 SGHDN, CDR2 FVKESK. The CDR3 protein is CASSQDVEDRGRTVMRKLFF. In nucleotides, the CDR3 is TGTGCCAGCAGCCAAGATGTAGAGGACAGGGGGCGAACCGTAATGAGGAAACTGTTTTTT. Supplemented by reference TRBV14 and TRBJ1-4, the full variable domain reads EAGVTQFPSHSVIEKGQTVTLRCDPISGHDNLYWYRRVMGKEIKFLLHFVKESKQDESGMPNNRFLAERTGGTYSTLKVQPAELEDSGVYFCASSQDVEDRGRTVMRKLFFGSGTQLSVL.

CDR3: CASSLDFQAGPTKFNEQFF. CDR3 sequence (DNA): TGTGCCAGCAGCTTAGATTTCCAAGCGGGACCGACAAAATTCAATGAGCAGTTCTTC. The chain couples TRBV11-2 to TRBJ2-1; TRBD2 matches 7 bases. Trimming cost V 0 bases and J 6 bases; bases outside gene matches: 17. Germline CDR1 is SGHAT and CDR2 is FQNNGV. The length of the CDR3 is 19 residues.